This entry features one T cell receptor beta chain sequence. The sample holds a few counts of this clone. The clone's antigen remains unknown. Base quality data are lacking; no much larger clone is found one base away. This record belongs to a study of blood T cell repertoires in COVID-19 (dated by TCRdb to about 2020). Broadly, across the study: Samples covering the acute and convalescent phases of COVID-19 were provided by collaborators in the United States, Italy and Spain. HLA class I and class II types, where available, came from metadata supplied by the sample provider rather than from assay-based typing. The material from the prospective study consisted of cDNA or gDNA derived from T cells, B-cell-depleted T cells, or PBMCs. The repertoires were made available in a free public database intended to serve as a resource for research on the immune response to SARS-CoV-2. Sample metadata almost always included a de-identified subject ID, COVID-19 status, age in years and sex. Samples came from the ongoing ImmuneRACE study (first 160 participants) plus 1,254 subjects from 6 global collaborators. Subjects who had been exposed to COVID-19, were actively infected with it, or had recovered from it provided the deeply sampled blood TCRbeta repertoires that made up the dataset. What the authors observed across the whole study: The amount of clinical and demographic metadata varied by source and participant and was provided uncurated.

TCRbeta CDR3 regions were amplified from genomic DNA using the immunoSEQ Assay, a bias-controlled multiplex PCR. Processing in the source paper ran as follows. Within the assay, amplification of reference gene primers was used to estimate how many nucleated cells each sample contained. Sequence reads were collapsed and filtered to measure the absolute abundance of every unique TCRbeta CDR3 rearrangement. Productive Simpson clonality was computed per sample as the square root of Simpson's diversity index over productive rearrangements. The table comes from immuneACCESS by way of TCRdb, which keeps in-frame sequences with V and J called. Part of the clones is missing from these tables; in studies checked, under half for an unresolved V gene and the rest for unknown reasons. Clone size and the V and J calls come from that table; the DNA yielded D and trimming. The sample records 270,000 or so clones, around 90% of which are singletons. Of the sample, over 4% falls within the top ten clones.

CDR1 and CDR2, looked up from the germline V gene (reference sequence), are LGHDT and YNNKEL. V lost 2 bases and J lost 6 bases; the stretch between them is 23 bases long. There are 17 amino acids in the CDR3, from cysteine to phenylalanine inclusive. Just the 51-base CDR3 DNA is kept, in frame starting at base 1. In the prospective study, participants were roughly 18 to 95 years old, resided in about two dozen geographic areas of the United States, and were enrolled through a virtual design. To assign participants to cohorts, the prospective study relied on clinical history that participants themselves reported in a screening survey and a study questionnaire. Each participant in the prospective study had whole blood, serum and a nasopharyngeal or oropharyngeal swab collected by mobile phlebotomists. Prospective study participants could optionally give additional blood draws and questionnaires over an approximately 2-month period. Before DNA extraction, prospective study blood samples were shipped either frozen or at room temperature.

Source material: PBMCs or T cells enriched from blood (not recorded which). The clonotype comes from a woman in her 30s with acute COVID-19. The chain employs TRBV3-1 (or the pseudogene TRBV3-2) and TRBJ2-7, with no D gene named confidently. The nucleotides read TGTGCCAGCAGCCAAACCCTAACGAGGTCCTTTCTTTGCGAGCAGTACTTC. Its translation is CASSQTLTRSFLCEQYF.